The 6 T cell receptor beta chains below come from one sample, sequenced in a study of blood T cell repertoires in COVID-19 (dated by TCRdb to the early 2020s). Library preparation employed the immunoSEQ multiplex PCR assay. Sourced from immuneACCESS, this table was stored by TCRdb with only in-frame sequences that have V and J called. A share of the clones is absent; for the studies checked, an unresolved V gene accounts for under half, and the remainder has no known explanation. In this sample the table shows around 150,000 clones, about 90% of which occur a single time. The ten largest clones capture approximately 5% of the sample. Sequencing was performed on peripheral blood. The receptors originated from a man aged 30 to 39 with COVID-19, enrolled during active disease.

The J gene is TRBJ2-3, the V gene TRBV28, with 7 bases matching TRBD2. Trimming removed 5 bases from V and 5 bases from J; junction bases left unmatched: 7. The CDR3 is 14 residues long. Germline assignment: CDR1 MDHEN and CDR2 SYDVKM. DNA of the CDR3: TGTGCCAGCAGTCCCCAAGGCGGGAGAGATACGCAGTATTTT. Translated, it gives CASSPQGGRDTQYF.

The rearrangement links TRBV7-2 to TRBJ1-1; D may be TRBD1 (6 bases). The V gene lost 3 bases and the J gene lost 0 bases, with 14 bases spanning the gap. The CDR3 loop spans 16 amino acids. Germline-derived CDR1 and CDR2 are SGHTA and FQGNSA. CDR3 loop: CASSFRGGRVNTEAFF. In DNA form, the CDR3 reads TGTGCCAGCAGCTTTCGGGGGGGCAGGGTGAACACTGAAGCTTTCTTT.

V and J are TRBV4-3 and TRBJ1-3; TRBD1 might be the D (5 bases). V shed 0 bases and J shed 0 bases, with 9 bases lying between them. Germline CDR1 reads LGHNA; CDR2 reads YSLEER. The CDR3 has 16 amino acids. This CDR3 is CASSQEGEGSGNTIYF. For the CDR3, the DNA is TGCGCCAGCAGCCAAGAAGGGGAAGGCTCTGGAAACACCATATATTTT.

CDR3 DNA: TGTGCCAGCAGCTTCACGCGGGGACAGGGAGGGGAAAAACTGTTTTTT. This translates into CASSFTRGQGGEKLFF. The chain employs TRBV7-6 and TRBJ1-4; 9 nucleotides agree with TRBD1. This CDR3 comprises 16 residues. Germline CDR1 SGHVS, CDR2 FNYEAQ. V shed 3 bases and J 8 bases; nucleotides not matched to a gene: 10.

This clone was seen just once. The J gene is TRBJ1-2, the V gene TRBV18, with 7 bases aligning to TRBD1. Germline-derived CDR1 and CDR2 are KGHSH and LQKENI. CDR3 length: 17 residues. The J segment lost 6 bases and the V segment lost 3 bases, leaving 16 bases of the junction unmatched. The CDR3 nucleotides are TGTGCCAGCTCACCGGACAGGTTTAACGAACGGATAGATGGCTACACCTTC. Its protein is CASSPDRFNERIDGYTF.

The chain recombines TRBV4-2 with TRBJ2-2; D call uncertain. CDR1 LGHNA and CDR2 YNFKEQ come from the germline V gene. V was cut by 5 bases and J by 0 bases, with 10 bases left in between. The CDR3 runs 15 residues. CDR3 in amino acids: CASSGALTNTGELFF. The CDR3 DNA reads as TGTGCCAGCAGCGGAGCGCTTACGAACACCGGGGAGCTGTTTTTT.